Listed here is a single T cell receptor beta chain. This clone was picked up a small number of times. Its antigen remains undetermined. No base quality values were provided; no much bigger clone lies one nucleotide off. This entry belongs to a study of blood T cell repertoires in COVID-19 (dated by TCRdb to the early 2020s). Regarding the study in general: Samples from collaborators originated in the United States, Italy and Spain and spanned both the acute and convalescent phases of COVID-19. The material from the prospective study consisted of cDNA or gDNA derived from T cells, B-cell-depleted T cells, or PBMCs. Subjects who had been exposed to COVID-19, were actively infected with it, or had recovered from it provided the deeply sampled blood TCRbeta repertoires that made up the dataset. The repertoires were released in a freely available public database intended as a resource for research on the immune response to SARS-CoV-2. The samples were drawn from the first 160 participants of the ongoing ImmuneRACE study and from roughly 1,300 subjects provided by 6 global collaborators. A de-identified subject ID, COVID-19 status, age in years and sex were almost always included in the sample metadata. HLA class I and class II types, where available, came from metadata supplied by the sample provider rather than from assay-based typing.

V has 4 bases trimmed and J has 0 bases trimmed; junction bases matching no gene number 3. The cysteine opens and the phenylalanine closes a CDR3 of 15 amino acids. Of the read, only the CDR3 DNA is kept; its 45 bases are in frame from base 1. For CDR1 and CDR2, the germline V gene lists WSHSY and SAAADI. TCRbeta CDR3 regions were amplified from genomic DNA using the immunoSEQ Assay, a bias-controlled multiplex PCR. The published analysis was carried out like this. The number of nucleated cells in each sample was estimated by amplification of reference gene primers within the assay. Sequence reads were collapsed and filtered to measure the absolute abundance of every unique TCRbeta CDR3 rearrangement. For each sample, productive Simpson clonality was calculated as the square root of Simpson's diversity index across productive rearrangements. TCRdb stores this immuneACCESS table with in-frame sequences only. Part of the clones is absent; in the studies checked, under half of the shortfall reflects unresolved V genes, and no reason is known for the rest. The V and J calls and clone size were taken over from that table, and D and trimming were inferred from the DNA. The sample data list under 150,000 clones, and 80% to 90% of these were observed just once. Around 8% of the sample is held by the ten biggest clonotypes.

One collaborating source in Seattle enrolled patients while the patients were actively infected and followed the patients over time throughout the course of disease. Collaborating institutions collected whole blood in K2EDTA tubes following their own protocols. For TCRbeta analysis, collaborators shipped samples in one of three forms: frozen whole blood, isolated PBMCs, or DNA extracted from either of those sample types. Broader findings and caveats from the paper: Clinical and demographic metadata were provided uncurated, with the amount varying by source and participant.

The V gene is TRBV10-2 and the J gene is TRBJ1-5; 7 bases in the middle match TRBD1. The receptor was derived from a woman aged 55-70 years with COVID-19, enrolled during active disease. The sample comprised peripheral blood. The DNA sequence is as follows: TGCGCCAGCAGTGTCGGGACAGATAGCAATCAGCCCCAGCATTTT. This translates into CASSVGTDSNQPQHF.